The 17 T cell receptor beta chains given below trace back to one sample, sequenced in a study of T-cell memory formation after mild COVID-19. A single record per CDR3 protein comes from TCRdb applying MiXCR to the 5' RACE reads. The sample has 300,000 to 400,000 distinct CDR3 sequences, over 20% seen once; the top ten hold around 12%. The source material was PBMCs or a T cell subset sorted from them (not recorded which). These receptors were collected from an adult woman who had mild COVID-19 (a few samples of this study predate the infection). Cell type and time point are not known.

This clonotype was picked up a small number of times. The J gene is TRBJ2-7, the V gene TRBV6-1; D is perhaps TRBD1 (6 bases). The CDR3 runs to 12 residues. V lost 7 bases and J 6 bases, leaving 13 bases between the germline ends. CDR1 is MNHNS, CDR2 SASEGT, per germline. The DNA of the CDR3 is TGTGCCAGCACCCCGACAGGACGCGAGCAGTACTTC. This gives the protein CASTPTGREQYF.

The gene calls are TRBV5-6 and TRBJ2-1; a possible D gene is TRBD1 (5 bases). This CDR3 comprises 14 residues. V lost 2 bases and J 7 bases, leaving 13 bases between the germline ends. The germline CDR1 and CDR2 sequences are SGHDT and YYEEEE. The CDR3 region is CASSFYLKGNEQFF. In DNA, the CDR3 is TGTGCCAGCAGCTTTTACCTAAAGGGGAATGAGCAGTTCTTC.

V usage is TRBV4-1 and J usage is TRBJ2-7; D gene unclear. The germline CDR1 and CDR2 sequences are MGHRA and YSYEKL. V was pared by 5 bases and J by 1 base, with 12 bases between. The length of the CDR3 is 14 residues. CDR3 amino acids: CASSKSPGSYEQYF. The CDR3 DNA is TGCGCCAGCAGCAAGAGTCCAGGTTCCTACGAGCAGTACTTC.

V and J are TRBV3-1 and TRBJ2-3; TRBD2 aligns across 15 bases. Trimming at V came to 0 bases and at J to 1 base, leaving 17 bases not matched to a gene. CDR1 and CDR2 (germline): LGHDT, YNNKEL (reference sequence). CDR3 length: 23 amino acids. CDR3 in DNA: TGTGCCAGCAGCCAAGATACCTTGGGACTAGCGGGGGGACATCCTTGGGGCACAGATACGCAGTATTTT. Translation: CASSQDTLGLAGGHPWGTDTQYF.

Only a few counts were recorded for this clonotype. The J gene is TRBJ2-1, the V gene TRBV9; D may be TRBD2 (7 bases). This CDR3 has 17 residues. V lost 5 bases and J 7 bases, leaving 25 bases between the germline ends. From germline, CDR1 is SGDLS and CDR2 YYNGEE. CDR3 amino acids: CASSTPWEGGGENEQFF. Written as DNA, the CDR3 is TGTGCCAGCAGTACTCCCTGGGAGGGGGGCGGAGAGAATGAGCAGTTCTTC.

The rearrangement uses TRBV5-1 and TRBJ1-1; TRBD1 matches 9 bases. Per germline, CDR1 SGHRS and CDR2 YFSETQ. The CDR3 sequence is 16 residues long. Unmatched junction bases numbered 10, after V lost 3 bases and J lost 4 bases. DNA for the CDR3: TGCGCCAGCAGCTCGCGCCCGGGACAGGGTAGCACTGAAGCTTTCTTT. Amino acids: CASSSRPGQGSTEAFF.

This clonotype was counted many times. This chain links TRBV11-3 with TRBJ2-3; 8 positions match TRBD2. From germline, CDR1 is SGHNT and CDR2 YENEEA. V gave up 5 bases and J gave up 1 base; unmatched junction bases: 2. The CDR3 is made up of 14 amino acids. DNA of the CDR3: TGTGCCAGCAGCCTGCGGGGGGGCACAGATACGCAGTATTTT. Protein: CASSLRGGTDTQYF.

The table lists this clonotype with a few counts. The genes are TRBV7-2 and TRBJ2-5, with D perhaps matching TRBD1 or TRBD2 (5 bases each). Germline V gene sequence: CDR1 SGHTA, CDR2 FQGNSA. This CDR3 comprises 15 residues. V was cut by 3 bases and J by 5 bases, with 16 bases left in between. The CDR3 here is CASSFSPGTGETQYF. CDR3 DNA sequence: TGTGCCAGCAGCTTTAGTCCCGGGACGGGGGAGACCCAGTACTTC.

This chain connects TRBV7-6 to TRBJ1-3; D remains ambiguous. This CDR3 is 14 amino acids long. V gave up 4 bases and J gave up 1 base, with 8 bases separating them. Germline V CDR1 and CDR2: SGHVS, FNYEAQ. The CDR3: CASSSQMSGNTIYF. The CDR3 coding sequence is TGTGCCAGCAGCTCGCAGATGTCTGGAAACACCATATATTTT.

The chain links TRBV15 to TRBJ2-6; the D is unclear. V gave up 0 bases and J gave up 0 bases, with 6 bases separating them. The germline CDR1 and CDR2 sequences are LNHNV and YYDKDF (reference sequence). The length of the CDR3 is 16 residues. CDR3: CATSRDTGSGANVLTF. DNA for the CDR3: TGTGCCACCAGCAGAGATACGGGCTCTGGGGCCAACGTCCTGACTTTC. The whole variable domain, remainder taken from reference TRBV15 and TRBJ2-6, is DAMVIQNPRYQVTQFGKPVTLSCSQTLNHNVMYWYQQKSSQAPKLLFHYYDKDFNNEADTPDNFQSRRPNTSFCFLDIRSPGLGDTAMYLCATSRDTGSGANVLTFGAGSRLTVL.

This clonotype was counted between two and nine times. V is TRBV12-3 or TRBV12-4 and J is TRBJ1-5; a possible D gene is TRBD1 (6 bases). Trimming stripped 1 base from V and 5 bases from J, with 12 bases between. The CDR3 extends over 15 amino acids. In DNA, the CDR3 is TGTGCCAGCAGTTTAGAGGGGGGCATCGATCAGCCCCAGCATTTT. Amino acid sequence: CASSLEGGIDQPQHF.

The CDR3 DNA reads as TGTGCCAGCAGCCCCGGGACTAGCGAGGGTCGGGGCTACGAGCAGTACTTC. Its protein is CASSPGTSEGRGYEQYF. The rearrangement uses TRBV7-9 and TRBJ2-7; 10 bases are a match to TRBD2. The CDR3 has 17 residues. The germline V gene encodes CDR1 SEHNR and CDR2 FQNEAQ (reference sequence). The V gene end was trimmed by 5 bases and the J gene end by 3 bases; junction bases not matched to a gene: 13.

This clonotype was detected only a few times. The chain is built from TRBV20-1 and TRBJ1-5; tentatively, D is TRBD1 (5 bases). CDR1 DFQATT and CDR2 SNEGSKA come from the germline V gene (reference sequence). V gave up 4 bases and J gave up 6 bases, with 16 bases separating them. The CDR3 consists of 14 residues. CDR3 in amino acids: CSATREPGTQPQHF. The CDR3 DNA reads TGCAGTGCTACCAGGGAGCCGGGGACTCAGCCCCAGCATTTT.

The genes are TRBV5-1 and TRBJ2-7, with D possibly TRBD1 on 6 matching bases. The CDR3 runs to 16 residues. The germline V gene has CDR1 SGHRS and CDR2 YFSETQ. V lost 0 bases and J lost 5, with 18 bases in between. Here the CDR3 DNA reads TGCGCCAGCAGCTTGGACCGGGACACCGCCCGGCACGAGCAGTACTTC. This gives the protein CASSLDRDTARHEQYF.

This clonotype was found a few times. The chain couples TRBV20-1 to TRBJ1-5; no definite D call. From germline, CDR1 is DFQATT and CDR2 SNEGSKA (reference sequence). This CDR3 region has 13 residues. Trimming left V 3 bases short and J 6 bases short, with 12 bases between. DNA for the CDR3: TGCAGTGCTAGTTTGGGCACCGCTCAGCCCCAGCATTTT. It encodes CSASLGTAQPQHF.

The rearrangement uses TRBV7-9 and TRBJ2-3; TRBD1 matches at 10 bases. This CDR3 has 16 amino acids. The V and J ends lost 4 bases and 2 bases, in that order; junction bases with no gene match: 6. Germline V lookup: CDR1 SEHNR, CDR2 FQNEAQ (reference sequence). The CDR3 sequence: CASSSGTGAPTDTQYF. In nucleotides, the CDR3 is TGTGCCAGCAGCTCCGGGACAGGGGCTCCCACAGATACGCAGTATTTT.

This clonotype occurred a few times. The rearrangement joins TRBV7-9 to TRBJ2-7; a weak D match, TRBD2 (5 bases). V was cut by 6 bases and J by 0 bases, with 15 bases left in between. Germline V lookup: CDR1 SEHNR, CDR2 FQNEAQ (reference sequence). The length of the CDR3 is 15 residues. In nucleotides, the CDR3 is TGTGCCAGCAGTGTCAGCCCCACTAGCTCCTACGAGCAGTACTTC. It yields the protein CASSVSPTSSYEQYF.